This is a list of T cell receptor beta chains from one sample in a study of blood T cell repertoires in COVID-19. Clones were read by immunoSEQ multiplex PCR, and TCRdb kept only the in-frame ones, dropping some. The data show about 280,000 clones, over 80% seen once. Input material: PBMCs or T cells enriched from blood (not recorded which). All receptors come from a woman in her twenties or thirties with acute COVID-19. The conserved cysteine and the conserved F or W are not part of the CDR3 here. Clone size is shown for a subset of rows, as once, few, many or a class of expanded clone.

-	TRBJ2-1	TRBV12-3/TRBV12-4	ASSLYNEQF
-	TRBJ1-1	TRBV28	ASISSRTEAF
once	TRBJ1-5	TRBV28	ASRDRTGGNQPQH
-	TRBJ2-4	TRBV24-1	ATSDVTENIQY
-	TRBJ2-7	TRBV24-1	ATSGTGTSPHEQY
-	TRBJ2-1	TRBV6-5	ASIPAGGNNEQF
-	TRBJ2-3	TRBV30	AWSVSGKGLAGGPDTQY
medium-sized	TRBJ2-2	TRBV6-4	ASSELAGPGGELF
-	TRBJ1-1	TRBV6-5	ALGTGGTEAF
-	TRBJ2-2	TRBV4-3	ASSSGSDTGELF